What follows is one T cell receptor beta chain and its context. Relative to the germline gene, one junction end is altered; a read error may explain this. CDR1 is SGHNT and CDR2 is YENEEA in the germline V gene. The CDR3 is 13 amino acids. Sequencing used immunoSEQ multiplex PCR; TCRdb keeps in-frame clones, though not all of them. The sample includes some 94,000 clones, more than 85% of them seen just once. The sample comes from a study of T cell changes during pregnancy in multiple sclerosis. The specimen comprised peripheral blood, sampled in the first trimester of pregnancy. The chain couples TRBV11-3 to TRBJ1-2; TRBD1 aligns across 10 bases. The clonotype originates from a female donor with multiple sclerosis, enrolled in a pregnancy study. The CDR3 loop reads CASSFDRGRFIAF. CDR3 bases: TGTGCCAGCAGCTTCGACAGGGGGCGGTTCATTGCCTTC. Drawing the rest from reference TRBV11-3 and TRBJ1-2, the complete variable domain is EAGVVQSPRYKIIEKKQPVAFWCNPISGHNTLYWYLQNLGQGPELLIRYENEEAVDDSQLPKDRFSAERLKGVDSTLKIQPAELGDSAVYLCASSFDRGRFIAFGSGTRLTVV.